Following are 24 T cell receptor beta chains from one sample sequenced in a study of vaccination effects on CD4 cells after COVID-19. Before sequencing took place, the ViraFEST assay used viral peptide pools to expand antigen-specific CD4+ T cells. Subsequent to about 10 days of culture, CD4+ T cells were isolated. The person had a PCR-confirmed SARS-CoV-2 infection during March to December 2020. Only in-frame clones appear in the TCRdb table, and some are missing; sequencing was by immunoSEQ multiplex PCR. The repertoire includes 40,000 or so clones, more than 60% of them detected once, and about 31% sits in the top ten. These TCRs' antigens remain unknown. The sequences come from CD4+ T cells from PBMCs cultured with a peptide pool, collected before COVID-19 vaccination. These receptors were taken from a human donor who had a prior SARS-CoV-2 infection.

This clone appeared once. The chain combines TRBV10-3 with TRBJ1-5, with D unclear. The CDR3 is made up of 13 amino acids. Germline CDR1 is ENHRY and CDR2 is SYGVKD. V was cut by 10 bases and J by 4 bases, with 14 bases left in between. For the CDR3, the DNA is TGTGCCACCCAGAGTGGAGGGAATCAGCCCCAGCATTTT. As protein: CATQSGGNQPQHF.

This clone was recorded once. The chain carries TRBV5-6 and TRBJ1-2; possibly TRBD1 for D (6 bases). Germline V CDR1 and CDR2: SGHDT, YYEEEE. The length of the CDR3 is 12 residues. V lost 0 bases and J lost 7, with 7 bases in between. The CDR3, as DNA: TGTGCCAGCAGCTTGGTAGGGGGTGGCTACACCTTC. Protein product: CASSLVGGGYTF.

The chain couples TRBV5-5 to TRBJ2-1; the D call may be TRBD1 or TRBD2 (5 bases each). This CDR3 has 15 residues. CDR1 and CDR2 from the germline V gene are SGHKS and YYEKEE (reference sequence). Trimming cost V 0 bases and J 6 bases, with 13 bases left between them. CDR3 coding DNA: TGTGCCAGCAGCTTGGTATGGGGGATATCCAATGAGCAGTTCTTC. Translated, it gives CASSLVWGISNEQFF.

This chain connects TRBV5-1 to TRBJ1-1; TRBD1 might be the D (6 bases). Germline CDR1 reads SGHRS; CDR2 reads YFSETQ. The V and J ends lost 4 bases and 0 bases respectively, with 10 bases between them. CDR3 length equals 14 residues. This chain's CDR3 is CASSVGAVNTEAFF. In DNA form, the CDR3 reads TGCGCCAGCAGCGTGGGGGCCGTGAACACTGAAGCTTTCTTT. Full variable domain (missing parts from reference TRBV5-1 and TRBJ1-1): KAGVTQTPRYLIKTRGQQVTLSCSPISGHRSVSWYQQTPGQGLQFLFEYFSETQRNKGNFPGRFSGRQFSNSRSEMNVSTLELGDSALYLCASSVGAVNTEAFFGQGTRLTVV.

This chain uses TRBV18 with TRBJ1-4; TRBD1 matches 9 bases. The germline V gene has CDR1 KGHSH and CDR2 LQKENI. Trimming took 0 bases from V and 6 from J; bases not matched to a gene: 2. The CDR3 is made up of 15 amino acids. The chain's CDR3 is CASSPPGQGDEKLFF. CDR3 in DNA: TGTGCCAGCTCACCACCGGGACAGGGCGATGAAAAACTGTTTTTT.

The chain is built from TRBV28 and TRBJ1-1; perhaps TRBD1 as D (5 bases). From germline, CDR1 is MDHEN and CDR2 SYDVKM. The CDR3 totals 14 residues. V was shortened by 7 bases and J by 0 bases, with 12 bases between the two germline ends. The CDR3 loop reads CASNPIGVNTEAFF. The DNA for the CDR3 is TGTGCCAGCAACCCCATAGGGGTGAACACTGAAGCTTTCTTT.

This clone was seen more than once but under ten times. This chain links TRBV5-1 with TRBJ2-7; D perhaps matches TRBD1 (6 bases). Germline CDR1 reads SGHRS; CDR2 reads YFSETQ. This CDR3 contains 15 residues. Deletions cut 0 bases from V and 0 bases from J, with 10 bases between. The CDR3 nucleotides read TGCGCCAGCAGCTTGGGGTCAGGGGTCTCCTACGAGCAGTACTTC. Protein sequence: CASSLGSGVSYEQYF.

This clone came up a few times. V gene TRBV6-4 combines with J gene TRBJ1-2, with a tentative D call TRBD1 (5 bases). CDR3 size: 16 residues. Looked up from germline, CDR1 is MRHNA and CDR2 is SNTAGT. V gave up 6 bases and J gave up 0 bases, with 17 bases separating them. The CDR3 loop is CASRYLRGHTNYGYTF. The CDR3 bases are TGTGCCAGCAGATATTTAAGGGGTCACACTAACTATGGCTACACCTTC.

The gene calls are TRBV5-5 and TRBJ2-7; D is possibly TRBD2 (6 bases). The CDR3 covers 13 residues. Germline V gives CDR1 SGHKS, CDR2 YYEKEE (reference sequence). V lost 2 bases, J lost 4 bases, and 10 bases lay in between. DNA for the CDR3: TGTGCCAGCAGCTTAGCGGGTTATTACGAGCAGTACTTC. Translated, it gives CASSLAGYYEQYF.

The V and J genes are TRBV5-1 and TRBJ2-6; no clear D gene. Deletions cut 3 bases from V and 0 bases from J, with 10 bases between. The germline V gene has CDR1 SGHRS and CDR2 YFSETQ. The CDR3 is made up of 16 amino acids. DNA for the CDR3: TGCGCCAGCAGCTCGAAGACGAGCTCTGGGGCCAACGTCCTGACTTTC. The encoded protein is CASSSKTSSGANVLTF.

CDR3 sequence: CASRLLLAGSSYEQYF. CDR3 nucleotides: TGCGCCAGCAGGCTGCTACTAGCGGGGAGTTCCTACGAGCAGTACTTC. The chain combines TRBV5-1 with TRBJ2-7; TRBD2 agrees at 10 bases. Germline V CDR1 and CDR2: SGHRS, YFSETQ. Trimming cost V 5 bases and J 1 base; bases outside gene matches: 9. The CDR3 sequence is 16 residues long.

The gene calls are TRBV11-3 and TRBJ1-5, with a tentative D call TRBD1 (5 bases). This CDR3 is built from 15 residues. V lost 4 bases, J lost 0 bases, and 10 bases lay in between. Per germline, CDR1 SGHNT and CDR2 YENEEA. CDR3 bases: TGTGCCAGCAGCTCGAGGGACGGTAGCAATCAGCCCCAGCATTTT. Amino acid sequence: CASSSRDGSNQPQHF.

This chain uses TRBV3-1 (or the pseudogene TRBV3-2) with TRBJ1-1; 7 nucleotides line up with TRBD1. The junction had 6 bases not matched to a gene; V was cut back by 4 bases and J by 4 bases. This CDR3 has 14 amino acids. Germline CDR1 LGHDT, CDR2 YNNKEL (reference sequence). CDR3 nucleotides: TGTGCCAGCAGCCGAACTAACAGGGGCACTGAAGCTTTCTTT. It specifies CASSRTNRGTEAFF.

This clone was counted a few times. The chain employs TRBV7-9 and TRBJ2-1; D is perhaps TRBD1 (6 bases). CDR1 and CDR2 from the germline V gene are SEHNR and FQNEAQ (reference sequence). The V end lost 2 bases, the J end lost 1 base, and 15 bases lay between the germline ends. This CDR3 contains 17 residues. The CDR3 loop is CASSLQLRTVSYNEQFF. The CDR3 bases are TGTGCCAGCAGCTTACAGTTAAGGACAGTTTCCTACAATGAGCAGTTCTTC.

J is TRBJ1-2 and V is TRBV27; 10 bases agree with TRBD1. V gave up 6 bases and J gave up 8 bases; unmatched junction bases: 9. This CDR3 has 14 amino acids. Germline values: CDR1 MNHEY, CDR2 SMNVEV (reference sequence). The CDR3 DNA follows: TGTGCCAGCAGGACCGGGACAGGGGTTGGGGGCTACACCTTC. Translating it yields CASRTGTGVGGYTF.

V usage is TRBV14 and J usage is TRBJ1-2, with a weak D call TRBD1 (6 bases). The CDR3 runs 13 residues. The germline V gene has CDR1 SGHDN and CDR2 FVKESK. V was shortened by 1 base and J by 5 bases, with 8 bases between the two germline ends. This CDR3 reads CASSQGTGYGYTF. For the CDR3, the DNA is TGTGCCAGCAGCCAAGGCACAGGGTATGGCTACACCTTC.

This clone was counted only a few times. The V call is TRBV19, the J call TRBJ1-1; a weak D match, TRBD1 (5 bases). The CDR3 is 12 amino acids. Germline V gene lookup returns CDR1 LNHDA and CDR2 SQIVND (reference sequence). V lost 3 bases to trimming and J lost 4 bases, with 6 bases between them. The CDR3 DNA reads TGTGCCAGTAGTATGGGGGGCACTGAAGCTTTCTTT. Protein sequence: CASSMGGTEAFF.

The V and J genes are TRBV5-1 and TRBJ2-5; 12 positions match TRBD2. Trimming took 4 bases from V and 5 from J; bases not matched to a gene: 3. The CDR3 runs 14 residues. Germline V lookup: CDR1 SGHRS, CDR2 YFSETQ. The CDR3 region is CASSLGTSGETQYF. DNA for the CDR3: TGCGCCAGCAGCCTCGGGACTAGCGGGGAGACCCAGTACTTC.

The chain recombines TRBV7-3 with TRBJ1-2; 8 nucleotides line up with TRBD1. CDR1 and CDR2 (germline): SGHTA, FQGTGA. The V segment lost 5 bases and the J segment 8 bases; nucleotides outside the gene matches: 7. There are 13 residues in the CDR3. Written as DNA, the CDR3 is TGTGCCAGCAGCAAGGACAGGGTCGGCGGCTACACCTTC. This gives the protein CASSKDRVGGYTF.

The chain employs TRBV7-2 and TRBJ2-7; 9 nucleotides align to TRBD2. The germline V gene encodes CDR1 SGHTA and CDR2 FQGNSA. The CDR3 has 15 residues. V was clipped by 1 base and J by 2 bases; unmatched bases: 3. CDR3 nucleotide sequence: TGTGCCAGCAGCTTAGGCCCTAGCGGGACCTACGAGCAGTACTTC. Its translation: CASSLGPSGTYEQYF.

The chain recombines TRBV5-4 with TRBJ1-2; the D is unclear. Trimming left V 0 bases short and J 8 bases short, with 8 bases between. Germline loops: CDR1 SGHNT, CDR2 YYREEE (reference sequence). This CDR3 contains 12 residues. The CDR3 spells CASSLVGRGYTF. CDR3 nucleotide sequence: TGTGCCAGCAGCTTGGTTGGACGGGGCTACACCTTC. The whole variable domain, filled in from reference TRBV5-4 and TRBJ1-2, reads ETGVTQSPTHLIKTRGQQVTLRCSSQSGHNTVSWYQQALGQGPQFIFQYYREEENGRGNFPPRFSGLQFPNYSSELNVNALELDDSALYLCASSLVGRGYTFGSGTRLTVV.

The rearrangement links TRBV30 to TRBJ2-2; 11 nucleotides align to TRBD2. Per the germline V gene, CDR1 is GTSNPN and CDR2 is SVGIG (reference sequence). V trimming: 0 bases; J trimming: 5 bases; junction bases outside the gene matches: 8. This CDR3 region has 17 residues. CDR3 in amino acids: CAWSVGVAGGVTGELFF. The CDR3 DNA is TGTGCCTGGAGTGTCGGGGTAGCGGGAGGGGTTACCGGGGAGCTGTTTTTT. Full variable domain (rest looked up from reference TRBV30 and TRBJ2-2): SQTIHQWPATLVQPVGSPLSLECTVEGTSNPNLYWYRQAAGRGLQLLFYSVGIGQISSEVPQNLSASRPQDRQFILSSKKLLLSDSGFYLCAWSVGVAGGVTGELFFGEGSRLTVL.

The chain has TRBV5-4 and TRBJ1-4; D gene ambiguous. The CDR3 is 15 residues long. Between the trimmed V and J ends, which lost 0 bases and 4 bases, there was a span of 10 bases. Germline V gene lookup returns CDR1 SGHNT and CDR2 YYREEE (reference sequence). The CDR3: CASSLDSQVNEKLFF. CDR3 nucleotide sequence: TGTGCCAGCAGCTTGGATAGCCAGGTTAATGAAAAACTGTTTTTT.

The table lists this clone with a few counts. The chain joins TRBV7-3 to TRBJ2-1, with D unresolved. V was pared by 5 bases and J by 7 bases, with 12 bases between. Germline loops: CDR1 SGHTA, CDR2 FQGTGA. This CDR3 is built from 13 residues. The chain's CDR3 is CASSQDAENEQFF. The CDR3 DNA reads as TGTGCCAGCAGCCAAGACGCTGAAAATGAGCAGTTCTTC.